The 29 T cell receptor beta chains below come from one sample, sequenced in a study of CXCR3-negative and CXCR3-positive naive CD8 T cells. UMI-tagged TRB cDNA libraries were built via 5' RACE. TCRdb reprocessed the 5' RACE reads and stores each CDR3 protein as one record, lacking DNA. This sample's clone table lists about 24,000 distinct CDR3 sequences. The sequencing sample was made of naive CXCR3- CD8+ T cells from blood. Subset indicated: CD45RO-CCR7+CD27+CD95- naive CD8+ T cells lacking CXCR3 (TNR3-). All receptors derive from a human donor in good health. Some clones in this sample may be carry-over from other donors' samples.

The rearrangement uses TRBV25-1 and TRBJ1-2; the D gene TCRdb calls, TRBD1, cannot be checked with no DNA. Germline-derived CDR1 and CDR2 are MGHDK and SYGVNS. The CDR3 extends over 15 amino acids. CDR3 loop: CASSELRGAGYGYTF.

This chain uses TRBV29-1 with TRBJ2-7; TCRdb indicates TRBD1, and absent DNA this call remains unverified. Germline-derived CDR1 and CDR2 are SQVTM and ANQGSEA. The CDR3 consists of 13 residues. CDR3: CSVPGQGLREQYF.

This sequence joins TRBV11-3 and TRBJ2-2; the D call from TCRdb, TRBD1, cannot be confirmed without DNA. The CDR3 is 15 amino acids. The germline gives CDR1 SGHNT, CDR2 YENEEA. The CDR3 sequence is CASSLGAGGTGELFF.

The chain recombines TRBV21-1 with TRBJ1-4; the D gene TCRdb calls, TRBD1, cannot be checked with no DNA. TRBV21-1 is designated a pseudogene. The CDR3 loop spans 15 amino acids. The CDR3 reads CASSPNGGIPEKLFF.

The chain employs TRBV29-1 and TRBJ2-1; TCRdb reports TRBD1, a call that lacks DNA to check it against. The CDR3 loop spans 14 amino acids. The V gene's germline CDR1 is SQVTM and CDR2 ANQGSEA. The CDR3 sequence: CSVDSPLAENEQFF.

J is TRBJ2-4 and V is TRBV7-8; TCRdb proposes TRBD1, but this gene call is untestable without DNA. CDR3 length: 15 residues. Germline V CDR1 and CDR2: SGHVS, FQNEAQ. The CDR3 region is CASSFLGGSKNIQYF. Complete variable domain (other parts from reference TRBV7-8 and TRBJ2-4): GAGVSQSPRYKVAKRGQDVALRCDPISGHVSLFWYQQALGQGPEFLTYFQNEAQLDKSGLPSDRFFAERPEGSVSTLKIQRTQQEDSAVYLCASSFLGGSKNIQYFGAGTRLSVL.

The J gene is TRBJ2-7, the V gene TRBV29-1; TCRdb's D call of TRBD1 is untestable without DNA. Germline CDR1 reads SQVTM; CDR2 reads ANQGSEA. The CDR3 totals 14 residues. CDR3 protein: CSVEHRDRGGEQYF.

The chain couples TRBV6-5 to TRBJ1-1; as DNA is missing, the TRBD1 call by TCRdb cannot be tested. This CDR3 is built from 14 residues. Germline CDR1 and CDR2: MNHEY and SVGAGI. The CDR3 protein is CASSSLTGATEAFF.

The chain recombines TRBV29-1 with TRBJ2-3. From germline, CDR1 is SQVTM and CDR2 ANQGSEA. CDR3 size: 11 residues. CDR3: CSAGYTDTQYF.

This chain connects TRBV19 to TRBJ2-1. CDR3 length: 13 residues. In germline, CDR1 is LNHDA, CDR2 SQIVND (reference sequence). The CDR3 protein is CASSRLAHNEQFF.

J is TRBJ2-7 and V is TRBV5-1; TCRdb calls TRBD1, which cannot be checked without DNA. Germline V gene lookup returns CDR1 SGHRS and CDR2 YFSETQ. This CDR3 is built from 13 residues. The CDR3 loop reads CASSILGGGEQYF.

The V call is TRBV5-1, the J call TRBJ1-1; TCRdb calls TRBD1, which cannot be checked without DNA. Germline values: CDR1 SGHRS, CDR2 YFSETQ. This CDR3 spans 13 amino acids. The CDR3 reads CASSLEQGIEAFF.

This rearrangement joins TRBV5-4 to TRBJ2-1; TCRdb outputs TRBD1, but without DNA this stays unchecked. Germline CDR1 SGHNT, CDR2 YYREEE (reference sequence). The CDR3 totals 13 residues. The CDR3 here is CASSPDRSNEQFF.

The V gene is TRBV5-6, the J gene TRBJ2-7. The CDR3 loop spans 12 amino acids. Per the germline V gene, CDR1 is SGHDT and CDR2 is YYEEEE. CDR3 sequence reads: CASSLSSDEQYF.

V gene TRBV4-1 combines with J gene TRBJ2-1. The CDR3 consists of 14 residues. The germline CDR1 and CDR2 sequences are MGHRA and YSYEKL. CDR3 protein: CASSQGRSRNEQFF.

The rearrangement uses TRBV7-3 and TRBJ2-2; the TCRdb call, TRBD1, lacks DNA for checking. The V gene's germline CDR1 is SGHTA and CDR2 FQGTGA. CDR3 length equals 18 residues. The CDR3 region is CASSLSAWTGGTTGELFF.

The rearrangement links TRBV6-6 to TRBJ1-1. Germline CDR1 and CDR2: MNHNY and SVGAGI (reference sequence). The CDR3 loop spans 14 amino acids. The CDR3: CASGGLRMNTEAFF.

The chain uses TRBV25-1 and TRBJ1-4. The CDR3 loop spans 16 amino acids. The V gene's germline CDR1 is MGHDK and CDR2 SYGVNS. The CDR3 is CASSESPHLTNEKLFF.

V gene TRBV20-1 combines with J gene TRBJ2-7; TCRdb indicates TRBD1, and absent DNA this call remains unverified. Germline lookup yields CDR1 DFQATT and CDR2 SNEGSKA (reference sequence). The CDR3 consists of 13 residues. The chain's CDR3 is CSVSGGLGHEQYF.

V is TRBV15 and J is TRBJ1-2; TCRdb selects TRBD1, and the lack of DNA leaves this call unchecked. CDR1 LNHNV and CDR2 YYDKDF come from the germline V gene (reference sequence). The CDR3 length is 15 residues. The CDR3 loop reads CATSRDRGRGYGYTF.

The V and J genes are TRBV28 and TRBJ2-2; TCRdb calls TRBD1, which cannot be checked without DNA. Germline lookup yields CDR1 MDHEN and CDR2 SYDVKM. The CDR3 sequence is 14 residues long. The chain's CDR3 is CASSIRARNGELFF. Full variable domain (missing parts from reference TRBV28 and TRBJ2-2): DVKVTQSSRYLVKRTGEKVFLECVQDMDHENMFWYRQDPGLGLRLIYFSYDVKMKEKGDIPEGYSVSREKKERFSLILESASTNQTSMYLCASSIRARNGELFFGEGSRLTVL.

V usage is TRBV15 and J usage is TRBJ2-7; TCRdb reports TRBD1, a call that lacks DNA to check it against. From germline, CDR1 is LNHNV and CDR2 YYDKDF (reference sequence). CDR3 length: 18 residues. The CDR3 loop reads CATSRGSNTGTASHEQYF.

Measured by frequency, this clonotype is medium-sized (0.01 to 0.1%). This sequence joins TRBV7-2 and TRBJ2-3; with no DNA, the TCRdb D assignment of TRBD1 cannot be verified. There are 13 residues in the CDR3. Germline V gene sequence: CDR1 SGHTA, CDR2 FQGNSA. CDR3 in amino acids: CASSPGYADTQYF.

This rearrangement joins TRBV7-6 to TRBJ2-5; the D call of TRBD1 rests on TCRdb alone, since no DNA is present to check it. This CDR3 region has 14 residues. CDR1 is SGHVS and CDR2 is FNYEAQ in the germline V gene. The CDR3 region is CASSFPGQGETQYF.

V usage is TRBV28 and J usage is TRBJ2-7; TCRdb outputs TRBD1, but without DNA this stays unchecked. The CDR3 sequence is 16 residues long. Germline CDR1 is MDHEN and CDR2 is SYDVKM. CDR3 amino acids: CASSSRSRGFSYEQYF.

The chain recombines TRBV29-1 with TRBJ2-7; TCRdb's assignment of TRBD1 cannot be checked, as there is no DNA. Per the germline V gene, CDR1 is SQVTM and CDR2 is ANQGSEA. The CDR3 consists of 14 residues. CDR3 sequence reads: CSVVGQGANYEQYF.

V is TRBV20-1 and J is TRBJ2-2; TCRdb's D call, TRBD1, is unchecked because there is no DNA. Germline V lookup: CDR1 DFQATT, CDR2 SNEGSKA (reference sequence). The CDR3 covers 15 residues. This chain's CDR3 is CSASEGRPYTGELFF.

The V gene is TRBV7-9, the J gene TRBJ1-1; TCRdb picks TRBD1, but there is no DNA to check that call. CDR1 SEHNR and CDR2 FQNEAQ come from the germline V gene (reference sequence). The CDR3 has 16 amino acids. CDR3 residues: CASSLVGRPGQTEAFF.

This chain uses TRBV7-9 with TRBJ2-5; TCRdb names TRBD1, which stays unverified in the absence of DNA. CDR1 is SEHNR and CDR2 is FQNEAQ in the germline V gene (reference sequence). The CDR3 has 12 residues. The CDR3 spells CASSTRGETQYF.